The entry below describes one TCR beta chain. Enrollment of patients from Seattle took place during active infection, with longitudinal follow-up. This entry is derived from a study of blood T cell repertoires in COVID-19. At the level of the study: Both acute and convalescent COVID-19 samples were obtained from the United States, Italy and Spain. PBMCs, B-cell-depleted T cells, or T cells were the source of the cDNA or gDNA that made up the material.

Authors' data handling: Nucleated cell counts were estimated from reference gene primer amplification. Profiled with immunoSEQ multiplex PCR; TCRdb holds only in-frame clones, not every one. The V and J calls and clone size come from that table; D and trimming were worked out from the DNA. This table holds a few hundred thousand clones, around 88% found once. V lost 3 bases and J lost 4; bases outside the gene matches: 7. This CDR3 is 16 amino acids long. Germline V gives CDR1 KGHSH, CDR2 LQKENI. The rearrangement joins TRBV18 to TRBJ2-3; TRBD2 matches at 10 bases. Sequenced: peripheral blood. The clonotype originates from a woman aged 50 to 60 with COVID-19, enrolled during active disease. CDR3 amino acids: CASSPPGGLASDTQYF. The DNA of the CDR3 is TGTGCCAGCTCACCTCCCGGGGGACTAGCGTCAGATACGCAGTATTTT. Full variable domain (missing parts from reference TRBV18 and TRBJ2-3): NAGVMQNPRHLVRRRGQEARLRCSPMKGHSHVYWYRQLPEEGLKFMVYLQKENIIDESGMPKERFSAEFPKEGPSILRIQQVVRGDSAAYFCASSPPGGLASDTQYFGPGTRLTVL.